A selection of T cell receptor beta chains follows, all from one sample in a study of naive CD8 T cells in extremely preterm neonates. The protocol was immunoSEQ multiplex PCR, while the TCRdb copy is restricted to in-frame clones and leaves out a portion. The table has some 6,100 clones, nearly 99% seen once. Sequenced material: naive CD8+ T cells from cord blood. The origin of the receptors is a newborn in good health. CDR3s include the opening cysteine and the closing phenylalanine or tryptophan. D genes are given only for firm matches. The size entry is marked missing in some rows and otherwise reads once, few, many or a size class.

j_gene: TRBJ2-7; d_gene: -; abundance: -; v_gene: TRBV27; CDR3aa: CASSAMGTSYEQYF; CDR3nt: TGTGCCAGCAGTGCCATGGGCACATCCTACGAGCAGTACTTC
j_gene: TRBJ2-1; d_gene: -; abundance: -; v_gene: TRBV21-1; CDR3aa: CASSKEDSSYNEQFF; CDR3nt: TGTGCCAGCAGCAAAGAGGACAGCTCCTACAATGAGCAGTTCTTC
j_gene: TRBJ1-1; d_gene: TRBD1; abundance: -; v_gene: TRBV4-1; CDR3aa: CASSPTGGQDTEAFF; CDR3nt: TGCGCCAGCAGCCCCACAGGGGGACAGGACACTGAAGCTTTCTTT
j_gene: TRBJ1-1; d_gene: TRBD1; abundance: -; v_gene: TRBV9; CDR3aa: CASSVGTGNTEAFF; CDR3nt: TGTGCCAGCAGCGTAGGGACAGGGAACACTGAAGCTTTCTTT
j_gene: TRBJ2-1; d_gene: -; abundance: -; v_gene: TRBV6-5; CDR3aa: CASSYFRGSYNEQFF; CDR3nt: TGTGCCAGCAGTTACTTCAGGGGCTCCTACAATGAGCAGTTCTTC
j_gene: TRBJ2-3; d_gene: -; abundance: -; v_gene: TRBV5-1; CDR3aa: CASSLGTANFPYTQYF; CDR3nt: TGCGCCAGCAGCCTGGGGACTGCTAATTTCCCCTATACGCAGTATTTT
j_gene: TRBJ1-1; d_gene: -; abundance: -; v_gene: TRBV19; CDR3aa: CASSITGNTEAFF; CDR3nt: TGTGCCAGTAGTATCACGGGGAACACTGAAGCTTTCTTT
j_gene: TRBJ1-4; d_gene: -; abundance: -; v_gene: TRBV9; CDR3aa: CASGLGETNEKLFF; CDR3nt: TGTGCCAGCGGTTTAGGGGAAACTAATGAAAAACTGTTTTTT
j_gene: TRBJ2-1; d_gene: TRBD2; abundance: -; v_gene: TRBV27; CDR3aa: CASSLPTLAGGRFNEQFF; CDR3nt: TGTGCCAGCAGTTTACCAACACTAGCGGGAGGGCGGTTCAATGAGCAGTTCTTC
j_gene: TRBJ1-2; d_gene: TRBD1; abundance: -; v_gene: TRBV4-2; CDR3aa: CASSQQGALGYTF; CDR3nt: TGTGCCAGCAGCCAACAGGGGGCGCTTGGCTACACCTTC
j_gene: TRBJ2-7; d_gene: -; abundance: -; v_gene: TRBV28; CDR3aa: CASSLYSSYEQYF; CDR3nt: TGTGCCAGCAGTTTATACAGCTCCTACGAGCAGTACTTC
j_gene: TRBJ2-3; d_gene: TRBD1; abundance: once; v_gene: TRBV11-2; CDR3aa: CASRATGGATDTQYF; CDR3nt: TGTGCCAGCAGGGCGACAGGGGGCGCGACAGATACGCAGTATTTT
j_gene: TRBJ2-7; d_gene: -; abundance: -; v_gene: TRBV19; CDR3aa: CASREEPYEQYF; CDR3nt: TGTGCCAGTAGGGAGGAACCCTACGAGCAGTACTTC